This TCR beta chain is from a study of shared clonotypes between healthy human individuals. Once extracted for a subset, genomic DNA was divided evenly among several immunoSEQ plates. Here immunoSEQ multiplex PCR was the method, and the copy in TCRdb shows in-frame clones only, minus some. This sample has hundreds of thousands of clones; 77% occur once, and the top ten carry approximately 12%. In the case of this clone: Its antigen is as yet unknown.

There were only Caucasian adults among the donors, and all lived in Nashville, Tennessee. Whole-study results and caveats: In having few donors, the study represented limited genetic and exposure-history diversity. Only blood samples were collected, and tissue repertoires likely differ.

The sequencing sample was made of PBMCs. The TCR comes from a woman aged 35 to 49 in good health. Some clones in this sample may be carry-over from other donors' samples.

CDR3: CASSFYGLAGEGALGEQFF. As DNA, the CDR3 is TGTGCCAGCAGTTTCTACGGACTAGCGGGAGAGGGGGCTTTGGGGGAGCAGTTCTTC. The V and J genes are TRBV27 and TRBJ2-1; 13 bases align to TRBD2. J lost 10 bases, V lost 3 bases, and 18 bases had no gene match. The germline V gene encodes CDR1 MNHEY and CDR2 SMNVEV (reference sequence). The CDR3 extends over 19 amino acids.